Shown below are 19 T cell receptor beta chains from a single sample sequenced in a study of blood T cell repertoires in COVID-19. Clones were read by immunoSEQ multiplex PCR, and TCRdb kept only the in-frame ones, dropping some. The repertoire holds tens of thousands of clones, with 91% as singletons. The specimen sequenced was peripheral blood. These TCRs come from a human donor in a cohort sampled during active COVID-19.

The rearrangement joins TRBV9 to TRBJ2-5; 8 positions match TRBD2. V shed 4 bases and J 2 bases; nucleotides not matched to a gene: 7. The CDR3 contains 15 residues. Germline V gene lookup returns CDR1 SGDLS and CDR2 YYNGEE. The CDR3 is CASSRPSGLQETQYF. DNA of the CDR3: TGTGCCAGCAGCCGCCCTAGCGGGCTACAAGAGACCCAGTACTTC.

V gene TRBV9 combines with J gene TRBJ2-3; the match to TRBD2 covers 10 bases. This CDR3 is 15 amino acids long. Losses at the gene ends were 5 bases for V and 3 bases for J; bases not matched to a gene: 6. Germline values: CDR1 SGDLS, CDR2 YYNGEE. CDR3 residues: CASRESGRETDTQYF. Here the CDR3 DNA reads TGTGCCAGCAGGGAAAGCGGGAGGGAGACAGATACGCAGTATTTT.

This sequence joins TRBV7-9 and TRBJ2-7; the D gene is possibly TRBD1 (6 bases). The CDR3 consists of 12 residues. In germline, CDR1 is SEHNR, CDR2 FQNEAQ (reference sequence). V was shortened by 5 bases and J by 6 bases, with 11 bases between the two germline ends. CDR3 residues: CASSGTGTEQYF. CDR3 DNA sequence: TGTGCCAGCAGCGGAACAGGGACCGAGCAGTACTTC. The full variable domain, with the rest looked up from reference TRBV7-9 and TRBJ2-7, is DTGVSQNPRHKITKRGQNVTFRCDPISEHNRLYWYRQTLGQGPEFLTYFQNEAQLEKSRLLSDRFSAERPKGSFSTLEIQRTEQGDSAMYLCASSGTGTEQYFGPGTRLTVT.

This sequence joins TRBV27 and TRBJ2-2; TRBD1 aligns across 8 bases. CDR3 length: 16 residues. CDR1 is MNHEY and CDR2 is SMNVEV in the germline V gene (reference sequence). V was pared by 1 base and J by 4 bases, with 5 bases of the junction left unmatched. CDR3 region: CASSLLQGVATGELFF. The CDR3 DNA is TGTGCCAGCAGTTTATTACAGGGGGTGGCCACCGGGGAGCTGTTTTTT.

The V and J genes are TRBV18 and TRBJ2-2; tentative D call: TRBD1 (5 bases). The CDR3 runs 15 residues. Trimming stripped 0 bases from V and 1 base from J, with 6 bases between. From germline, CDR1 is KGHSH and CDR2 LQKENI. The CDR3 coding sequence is TGTGCCAGCTCACCACCAGGACAGAACACCGGGGAGCTGTTTTTT. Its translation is CASSPPGQNTGELFF. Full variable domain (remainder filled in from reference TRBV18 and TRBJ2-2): NAGVMQNPRHLVRRRGQEARLRCSPMKGHSHVYWYRQLPEEGLKFMVYLQKENIIDESGMPKERFSAEFPKEGPSILRIQQVVRGDSAAYFCASSPPGQNTGELFFGEGSRLTVL.

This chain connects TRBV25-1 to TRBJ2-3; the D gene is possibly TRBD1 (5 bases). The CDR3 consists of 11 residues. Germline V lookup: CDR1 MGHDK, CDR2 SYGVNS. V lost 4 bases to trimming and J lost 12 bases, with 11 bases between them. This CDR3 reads CASSGGQRQYF. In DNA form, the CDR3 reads TGTGCCAGCAGTGGGGGCCAGCGCCAGTATTTT.

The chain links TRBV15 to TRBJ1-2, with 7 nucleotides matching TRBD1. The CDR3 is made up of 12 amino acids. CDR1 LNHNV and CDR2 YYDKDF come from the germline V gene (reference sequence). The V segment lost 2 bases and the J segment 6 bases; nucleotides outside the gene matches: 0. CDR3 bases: TGTGCCACCAGCAGAACAGGGGATGGCTACACCTTC. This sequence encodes CATSRTGDGYTF.

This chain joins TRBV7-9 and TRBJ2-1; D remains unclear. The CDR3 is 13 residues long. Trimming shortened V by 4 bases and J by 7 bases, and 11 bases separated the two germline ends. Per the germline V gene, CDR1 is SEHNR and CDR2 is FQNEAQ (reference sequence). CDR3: CASSSLFYNEQFF. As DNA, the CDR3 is TGTGCCAGCAGCTCCCTATTTTATAATGAGCAGTTCTTC.

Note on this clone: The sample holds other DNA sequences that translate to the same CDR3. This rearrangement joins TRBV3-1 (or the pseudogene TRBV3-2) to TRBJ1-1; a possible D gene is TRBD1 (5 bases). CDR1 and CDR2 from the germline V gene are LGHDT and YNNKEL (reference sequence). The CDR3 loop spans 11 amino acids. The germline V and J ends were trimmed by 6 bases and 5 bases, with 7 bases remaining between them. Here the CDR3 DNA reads TGTGCCAGCAGGGGGGGAACTGAAGCTTTCTTT. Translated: CASRGGTEAFF.

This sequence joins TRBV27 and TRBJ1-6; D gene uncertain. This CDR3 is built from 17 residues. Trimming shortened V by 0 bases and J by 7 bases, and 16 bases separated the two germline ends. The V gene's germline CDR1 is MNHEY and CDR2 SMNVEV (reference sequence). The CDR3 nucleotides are TGTGCCAGCAGTTTATCGTCCAGGCGAAGTGGGAATTCACCCCTCCACTTT. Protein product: CASSLSSRRSGNSPLHF.

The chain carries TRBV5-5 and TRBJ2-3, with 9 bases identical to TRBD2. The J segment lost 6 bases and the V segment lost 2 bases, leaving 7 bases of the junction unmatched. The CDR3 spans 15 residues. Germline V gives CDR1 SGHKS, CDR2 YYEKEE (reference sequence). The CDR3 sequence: CASSLRSSGADTQYF. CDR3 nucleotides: TGTGCCAGCAGCTTAAGGTCTAGCGGGGCCGATACGCAGTATTTT.

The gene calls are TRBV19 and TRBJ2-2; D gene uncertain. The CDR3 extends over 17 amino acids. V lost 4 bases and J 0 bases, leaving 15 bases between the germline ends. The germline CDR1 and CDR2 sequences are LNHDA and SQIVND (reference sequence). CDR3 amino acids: CASSKRAATTNTGELFF. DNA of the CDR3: TGTGCCAGTAGTAAGCGAGCCGCAACGACGAACACCGGGGAGCTGTTTTTT.

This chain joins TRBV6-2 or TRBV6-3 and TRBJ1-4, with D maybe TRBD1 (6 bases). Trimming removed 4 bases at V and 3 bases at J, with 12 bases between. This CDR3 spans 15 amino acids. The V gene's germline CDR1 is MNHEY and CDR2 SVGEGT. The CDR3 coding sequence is TGTGCCAGCAGTTCTACAGGGTTGGCTAATGAAAAACTGTTTTTT. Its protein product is CASSSTGLANEKLFF.

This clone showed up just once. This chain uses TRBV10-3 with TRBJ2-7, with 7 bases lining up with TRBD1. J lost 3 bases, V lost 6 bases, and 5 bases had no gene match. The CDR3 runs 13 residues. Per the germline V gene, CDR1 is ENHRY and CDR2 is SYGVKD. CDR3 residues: CAISAGTDYEQYF. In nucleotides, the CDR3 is TGTGCCATCAGCGCCGGGACAGACTACGAGCAGTACTTC.

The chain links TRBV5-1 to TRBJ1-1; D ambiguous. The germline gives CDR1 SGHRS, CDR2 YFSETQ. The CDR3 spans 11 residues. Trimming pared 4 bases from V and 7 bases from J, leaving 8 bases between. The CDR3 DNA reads TGCGCCAGCAGCGGCCAGTTTGAAGCTTTCTTT. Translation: CASSGQFEAFF.

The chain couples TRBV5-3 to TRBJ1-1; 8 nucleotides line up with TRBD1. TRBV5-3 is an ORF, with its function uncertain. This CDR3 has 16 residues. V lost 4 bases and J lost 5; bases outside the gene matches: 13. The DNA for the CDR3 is TGTGCCAGAAGCCCGACCGGGACAGGCTGTGGAACTGAAGCTTTCTTT. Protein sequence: CARSPTGTGCGTEAFF.

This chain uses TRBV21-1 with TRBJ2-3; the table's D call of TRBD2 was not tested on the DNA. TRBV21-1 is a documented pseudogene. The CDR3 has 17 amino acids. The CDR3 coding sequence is TGTGCCAGCAGCAAAGAGGCTAGCGGGGGGTACACAGATACGCAGTATTTT. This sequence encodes CASSKEASGGYTDTQYF.

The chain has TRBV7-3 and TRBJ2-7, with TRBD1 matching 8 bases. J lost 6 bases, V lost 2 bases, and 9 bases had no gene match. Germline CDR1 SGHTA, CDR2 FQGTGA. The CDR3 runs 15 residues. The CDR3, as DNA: TGTGCCAGCAGCTTAGTGGTGACAGGGGCATCCGAGCAGTACTTC. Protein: CASSLVVTGASEQYF.

CDR3 sequence: CASSERGYEQYF. CDR3 DNA: TGTGCCAGCAGTGAAAGGGGCTACGAGCAGTACTTC. The rearrangement joins TRBV6-1 to TRBJ2-7; weak D call: TRBD1 (5 bases). The CDR3 contains 12 residues. Germline V gene sequence: CDR1 MNHNS, CDR2 SASEGT. The V gene lost 2 bases and the J gene lost 3 bases, with 5 bases spanning the gap.